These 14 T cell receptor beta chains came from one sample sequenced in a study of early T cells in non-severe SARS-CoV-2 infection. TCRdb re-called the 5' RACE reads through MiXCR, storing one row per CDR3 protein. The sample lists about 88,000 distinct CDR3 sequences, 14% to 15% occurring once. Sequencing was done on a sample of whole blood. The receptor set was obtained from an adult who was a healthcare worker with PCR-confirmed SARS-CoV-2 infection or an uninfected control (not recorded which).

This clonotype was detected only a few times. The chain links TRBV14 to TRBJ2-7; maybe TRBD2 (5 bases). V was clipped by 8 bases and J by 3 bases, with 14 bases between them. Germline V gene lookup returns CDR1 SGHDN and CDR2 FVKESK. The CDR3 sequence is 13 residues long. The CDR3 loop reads CASRLASRYEQYF. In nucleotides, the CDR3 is TGTGCCAGCCGGTTAGCGTCTCGCTACGAGCAGTACTTC.

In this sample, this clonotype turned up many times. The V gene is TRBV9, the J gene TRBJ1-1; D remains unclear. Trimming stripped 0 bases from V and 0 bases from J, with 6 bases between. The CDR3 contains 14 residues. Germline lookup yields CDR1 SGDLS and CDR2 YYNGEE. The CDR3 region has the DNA TGTGCCAGCAGCGTAGAGGCCGTGAACACTGAAGCTTTCTTT. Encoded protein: CASSVEAVNTEAFF.

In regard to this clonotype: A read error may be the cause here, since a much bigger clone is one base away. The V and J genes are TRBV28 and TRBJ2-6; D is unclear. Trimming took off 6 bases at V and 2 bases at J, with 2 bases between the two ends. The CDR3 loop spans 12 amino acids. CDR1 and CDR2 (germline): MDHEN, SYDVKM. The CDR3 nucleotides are TGTGCCAGCAGGACTGGGGCCAACGTCCTGACTTTC. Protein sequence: CASRTGANVLTF.

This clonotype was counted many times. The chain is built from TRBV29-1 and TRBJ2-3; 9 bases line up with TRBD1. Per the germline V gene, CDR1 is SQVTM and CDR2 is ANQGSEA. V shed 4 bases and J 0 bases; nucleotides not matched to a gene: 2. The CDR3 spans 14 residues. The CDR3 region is CSVGDRVSTDTQYF. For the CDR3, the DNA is TGCAGCGTTGGGGACAGGGTTAGCACAGATACGCAGTATTTT.

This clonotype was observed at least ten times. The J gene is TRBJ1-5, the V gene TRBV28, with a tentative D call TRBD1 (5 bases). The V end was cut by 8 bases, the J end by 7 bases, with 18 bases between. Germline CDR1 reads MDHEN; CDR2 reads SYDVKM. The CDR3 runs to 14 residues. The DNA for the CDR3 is TGTGCCAGCTCCTGGGTTCAGGGAGGGCAGCCCCAGCATTTT. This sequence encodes CASSWVQGGQPQHF.

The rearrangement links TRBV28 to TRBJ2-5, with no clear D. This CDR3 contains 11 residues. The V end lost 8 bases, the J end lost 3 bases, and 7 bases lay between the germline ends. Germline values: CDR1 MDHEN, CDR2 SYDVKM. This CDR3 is CASVAEETQYF. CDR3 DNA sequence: TGTGCCAGCGTAGCCGAAGAGACCCAGTACTTC.

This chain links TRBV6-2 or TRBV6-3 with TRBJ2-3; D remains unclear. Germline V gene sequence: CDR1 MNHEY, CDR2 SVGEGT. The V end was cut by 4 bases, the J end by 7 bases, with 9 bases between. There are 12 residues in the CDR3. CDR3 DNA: TGTGCCAGCAGTTCTGACGGGCATACGCAGTATTTT. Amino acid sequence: CASSSDGHTQYF.

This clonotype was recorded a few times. CDR3 residues: CASSGQGNADTQYF. CDR3 DNA: TGTGCCAGCAGTGGACAGGGAAACGCAGATACGCAGTATTTT. V is TRBV12-3 or TRBV12-4 and J is TRBJ2-3; 8 bases match TRBD1. The CDR3 sequence is 14 residues long. Unmatched junction bases numbered 5, after V lost 5 bases and J lost 4 bases.

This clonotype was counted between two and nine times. CDR3 region: CASSSGQGLREQYF. The CDR3 region has the DNA TGTGCCAGCAGCTCCGGACAGGGCCTAAGAGAGCAGTACTTC. This sequence joins TRBV5-6 and TRBJ2-7; TRBD1 matches at 8 bases. The ends lost 3 bases at V and 7 bases at J; junction bases unmatched: 9. This CDR3 contains 14 residues. CDR1 is SGHDT and CDR2 is YYEEEE in the germline V gene.

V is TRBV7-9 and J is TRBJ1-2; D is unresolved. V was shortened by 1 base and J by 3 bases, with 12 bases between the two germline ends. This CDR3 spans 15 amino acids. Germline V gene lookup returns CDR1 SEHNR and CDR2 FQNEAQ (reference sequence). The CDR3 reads CASSLGRGPYYGYTF. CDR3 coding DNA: TGTGCCAGCAGCTTAGGCCGAGGACCCTACTATGGCTACACCTTC.

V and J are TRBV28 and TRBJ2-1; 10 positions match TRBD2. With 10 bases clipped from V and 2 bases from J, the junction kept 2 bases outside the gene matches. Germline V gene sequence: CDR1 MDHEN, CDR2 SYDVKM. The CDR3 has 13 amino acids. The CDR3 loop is CATAGGPYNEQFF. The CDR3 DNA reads TGTGCCACAGCGGGAGGGCCCTACAATGAGCAGTTCTTC. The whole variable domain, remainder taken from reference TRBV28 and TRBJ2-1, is DVKVTQSSRYLVKRTGEKVFLECVQDMDHENMFWYRQDPGLGLRLIYFSYDVKMKEKGDIPEGYSVSREKKERFSLILESASTNQTSMYLCATAGGPYNEQFFGPGTRLTVL.

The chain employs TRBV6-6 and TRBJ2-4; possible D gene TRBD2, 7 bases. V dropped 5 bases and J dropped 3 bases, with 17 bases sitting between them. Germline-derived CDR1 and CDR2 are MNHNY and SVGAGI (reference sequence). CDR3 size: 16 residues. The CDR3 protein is CASSGRGAAGKNIQYF. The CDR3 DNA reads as TGTGCCAGCAGTGGCCGGGGGGCGGCTGGCAAAAACATTCAGTACTTC.

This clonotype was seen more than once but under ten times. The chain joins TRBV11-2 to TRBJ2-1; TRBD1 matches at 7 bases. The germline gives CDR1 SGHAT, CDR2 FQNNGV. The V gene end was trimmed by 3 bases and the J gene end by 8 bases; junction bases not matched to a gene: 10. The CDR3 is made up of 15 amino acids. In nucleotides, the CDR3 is TGTGCCAGCAGCTTGGGTGAGACAGGGCGCGATGAGCAGTTCTTC. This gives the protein CASSLGETGRDEQFF.

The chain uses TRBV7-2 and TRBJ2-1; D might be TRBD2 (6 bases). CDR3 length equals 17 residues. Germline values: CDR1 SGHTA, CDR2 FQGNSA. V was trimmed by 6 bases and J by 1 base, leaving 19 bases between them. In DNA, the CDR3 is TGTGCCAGCAGTCTAGGGCGGGGTGAGATTTCCTACAATGAGCAGTTCTTC. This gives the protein CASSLGRGEISYNEQFF.